This passage covers 23 T cell receptor beta chains from one sample sequenced in a study of blood T cell repertoires in COVID-19. The assay was immunoSEQ multiplex PCR, and TCRdb's table has in-frame clones only and misses some. Of a few hundred thousand clones detected, around 83% appear once; the ten largest clones hold around 1.2%. Input material: peripheral blood. The receptors derive from a woman aged 45-65 years with acute or convalescent COVID-19.

This chain links TRBV4-1 with TRBJ1-2, with 9 bases matching TRBD1. After removal of 4 bases from V and 4 bases from J, the junction contained 13 bases not matched to a gene. This CDR3 has 17 residues. Germline V CDR1 and CDR2: MGHRA, YSYEKL. CDR3 region: CASSLPADRGGAYGYTF. Here the CDR3 DNA reads TGCGCCAGCAGCCTCCCTGCGGACAGGGGAGGTGCCTATGGCTACACCTTC.

This chain links TRBV15 with TRBJ2-1, with D tentatively TRBD2 (5 bases). V lost 4 bases, J lost 7 bases, and 14 bases lay in between. CDR1 and CDR2 (germline): LNHNV, YYDKDF (reference sequence). CDR3 length: 14 amino acids. For the CDR3, the DNA is TGTGCCACCAGCACCTCGACCAGCGGTAATGAGCAGTTCTTC. This sequence encodes CATSTSTSGNEQFF.

The chain has TRBV30 and TRBJ1-1; the D is unclear. Trimming pared 0 bases from V and 3 bases from J, leaving 5 bases between. The CDR3 covers 12 residues. Per germline, CDR1 GTSNPN and CDR2 SVGIG (reference sequence). The CDR3 bases are TGTGCCTGGAGTGTAGAGGACACTGAAGCTTTCTTT. Amino acid sequence: CAWSVEDTEAFF.

This sequence joins TRBV24-1 and TRBJ2-2; 8 bases are shared with TRBD2. CDR3 length: 18 amino acids. Germline V lookup: CDR1 KGHDR, CDR2 SFDVKD. V lost 4 bases, J lost 2 bases, and 11 bases stayed unmatched. CDR3 loop: CATSDHQSGGANTGELFF. The CDR3, as DNA: TGTGCCACCAGTGACCACCAGTCGGGAGGGGCAAACACCGGGGAGCTGTTTTTT.

The gene calls are TRBV6-5 and TRBJ2-7; TRBD1 aligns across 11 bases. The trim removed 7 bases at V and 4 bases at J, leaving 6 bases unmatched. CDR3 length: 14 amino acids. Looked up from germline, CDR1 is MNHEY and CDR2 is SVGAGI. CDR3 nucleotide sequence: TGTGCCAGCAATTCGGGACAGGGGGTATACGAGCAGTACTTC. Translated, it gives CASNSGQGVYEQYF.

V usage is TRBV2 and J usage is TRBJ2-7; maybe TRBD2 (5 bases). From germline, CDR1 is SNHLY and CDR2 FYNNEI. Deletions cut 4 bases from V and 2 bases from J, with 12 bases between. The CDR3 covers 14 residues. The CDR3 DNA is TGTGCCAGCAGTGTGAACAGCGGTCCCTACGAGCAGTACTTC. Residues: CASSVNSGPYEQYF.

This chain connects TRBV19 to TRBJ2-2, with D uncertain. The V and J ends lost 7 bases and 1 base respectively, with 7 bases between them. Germline-derived CDR1 and CDR2 are LNHDA and SQIVND (reference sequence). The CDR3 is 13 amino acids. The CDR3 sequence is CASKSGNTGELFF. The CDR3, as DNA: TGTGCCAGTAAGAGTGGGAACACCGGGGAGCTGTTTTTT.

CDR3: CASSSRTGKGYEQYV. The CDR3 bases are TGTGCCAGTAGTTCACGGACAGGAAAAGGCTACGAGCAGTACGTC. The chain links TRBV19 to TRBJ2-7; TRBD1 aligns across 7 bases. Trimming removed 5 bases from V and 3 bases from J; junction bases left unmatched: 10. The CDR3 loop spans 15 amino acids. From germline, CDR1 is LNHDA and CDR2 SQIVND (reference sequence).

This chain joins TRBV4-2 and TRBJ1-5; D is uncertain. Germline values: CDR1 LGHNA, CDR2 YNFKEQ. Trimming shortened V by 0 bases and J by 0 bases, and 9 bases separated the two germline ends. This CDR3 region has 16 residues. CDR3 region: CASSQEGRVSNQPQHF. For the CDR3, the DNA is TGTGCCAGCAGCCAAGAGGGCAGAGTTAGCAATCAGCCCCAGCATTTT.

The chain's CDR3 is CASRPGGGSYNEQFF. The DNA for the CDR3 is TGTGCCAGCAGGCCTGGGGGGGGATCCTACAATGAGCAGTTCTTC. The J gene is TRBJ2-1, the V gene TRBV2, with TRBD2 matching over 7 bases. Losses at the gene ends were 6 bases for V and 1 base for J; bases not matched to a gene: 6. The CDR3 loop spans 15 amino acids. Per germline, CDR1 SNHLY and CDR2 FYNNEI.

This sequence joins TRBV6-1 and TRBJ1-5; D is possibly TRBD1 (6 bases). Trimming left V 0 bases short and J 5 bases short, with 11 bases between. This CDR3 region has 15 residues. CDR1 is MNHNS, CDR2 SASEGT, per germline. Here the CDR3 reads CASSEAGHLYQPQHF. CDR3 nucleotides: TGTGCCAGCAGTGAAGCGGGACACTTATATCAGCCCCAGCATTTT.

The chain joins TRBV18 to TRBJ1-1, with D hard to call. Germline V gene lookup returns CDR1 KGHSH and CDR2 LQKENI. Trimming shortened V by 3 bases and J by 7 bases, and 15 bases separated the two germline ends. The CDR3 covers 14 residues. The CDR3 region is CASSPANLGGEAFF. The CDR3 DNA is TGTGCCAGCTCACCGGCAAACCTAGGAGGTGAAGCTTTCTTT.

The chain has TRBV2 and TRBJ2-1, with 12 bases matching TRBD2. CDR1 and CDR2 (germline): SNHLY, FYNNEI. This CDR3 has 15 residues. V trimming: 0 bases; J trimming: 15 bases; junction bases outside the gene matches: 9. The CDR3 DNA follows: TGTGCCAGCAGTGAAGCTCCTAGCGGGAGGGCCACCCCGTTCTTC. Encoded protein: CASSEAPSGRATPFF. Combining the CDR3 with reference TRBV2 and TRBJ2-1 gives the whole variable domain EPEVTQTPSHQVTQMGQEVILRCVPISNHLYFYWYRQILGQKVEFLVSFYNNEISEKSEIFDDQFSVERPDGSNFTLKIRSTKLEDSAMYFCASSEAPSGRATPFFGPGTRLTVL.

This chain's CDR3 is CAISESTGEGQPQHF. CDR3 in DNA: TGTGCCATCAGTGAGTCGACAGGGGAAGGACAGCCCCAGCATTTT. The V and J genes are TRBV10-3 and TRBJ1-5; 8 bases agree with TRBD1. V shed 0 bases, J shed 7 bases, and the junction held 5 bases outside the gene matches. The germline V gene encodes CDR1 ENHRY and CDR2 SYGVKD. The CDR3 length is 15 residues.

The gene calls are TRBV21-1 and TRBJ1-5; whether TRBD1, the table's D call, matches the DNA was not checked. TRBV21-1 is an annotated pseudogene. The CDR3 covers 15 residues. The CDR3 coding sequence is TGTGCCAGCACCCCTCGTCGACAGGGCGCACAGCCCCAGCATTTT. The encoded protein is CASTPRRQGAQPQHF.

The chain has TRBV2 and TRBJ2-7; 8 bases align to TRBD1. V lost 6 bases to trimming and J lost 7 bases; unmatched junction nucleotides: 11. Germline V gene sequence: CDR1 SNHLY, CDR2 FYNNEI. The CDR3 runs to 14 residues. Here the CDR3 reads CASRYRQGLGEQYF. CDR3 in DNA: TGTGCCAGCAGGTACCGACAGGGGTTGGGGGAGCAGTACTTC. Filled out from reference TRBV2 and TRBJ2-7, the complete variable domain reads EPEVTQTPSHQVTQMGQEVILRCVPISNHLYFYWYRQILGQKVEFLVSFYNNEISEKSEIFDDQFSVERPDGSNFTLKIRSTKLEDSAMYFCASRYRQGLGEQYFGPGTRLTVT.

This chain uses TRBV6-2 or TRBV6-3 with TRBJ2-3; 7 bases are a match to TRBD1. V was clipped by 2 bases and J by 2 bases; unmatched bases: 4. Germline V lookup: CDR1 MNHEY, CDR2 SVGEGT. This CDR3 is built from 15 residues. Written as DNA, the CDR3 is TGTGCCAGCAGTTACGGTGAGGGGGCCACAGATACGCAGTATTTT. Residues: CASSYGEGATDTQYF.

The J gene is TRBJ2-2, the V gene TRBV5-1; 7 nucleotides align to TRBD1. The CDR3 consists of 14 residues. The germline CDR1 and CDR2 sequences are SGHRS and YFSETQ. V shed 8 bases and J 1 base; nucleotides not matched to a gene: 5. The CDR3 bases are TGCGCCAGTTACCGGGACAGGAACACCGGGGAGCTGTTTTTT. It codes for CASYRDRNTGELFF.

V is TRBV9 and J is TRBJ1-6; 9 nucleotides agree with TRBD1. Trimming took 0 bases from V and 10 from J; bases not matched to a gene: 2. Germline V gene sequence: CDR1 SGDLS, CDR2 YYNGEE. This CDR3 comprises 14 residues. The CDR3: CASSVGTGVSPLHF. In nucleotides, the CDR3 is TGTGCCAGCAGCGTAGGGACAGGGGTCTCACCCCTCCACTTT.

In its sample, this clone was seen a few times. In DNA form, the CDR3 reads TGTGCCAGCAGCTTAGCTAGCGGCTCCTACGAGCAGTACTTC. Amino acids: CASSLASGSYEQYF. The V call is TRBV11-1, the J call TRBJ2-7, with D possibly matching TRBD2 (6 bases). Trimming removed 0 bases at V and 0 bases at J, with 6 bases between. The length of the CDR3 is 14 residues. CDR1 SGHAT and CDR2 FQDESV come from the germline V gene (reference sequence).

The chain's CDR3 is CASSSGRGNEKLFF. Written as DNA, the CDR3 is TGCGCCAGCAGCTCTGGACGGGGAAATGAAAAACTGTTTTTT. The V and J genes are TRBV5-1 and TRBJ1-4; D gene ambiguous. This CDR3 region has 14 residues. Trimming pared 3 bases from V and 5 bases from J, leaving 11 bases between. The germline V gene encodes CDR1 SGHRS and CDR2 YFSETQ. The full variable domain, rest sourced from reference TRBV5-1 and TRBJ1-4, is KAGVTQTPRYLIKTRGQQVTLSCSPISGHRSVSWYQQTPGQGLQFLFEYFSETQRNKGNFPGRFSGRQFSNSRSEMNVSTLELGDSALYLCASSSGRGNEKLFFGSGTQLSVL.

V and J are TRBV7-9 and TRBJ1-1; D remains unclear. In germline, CDR1 is SEHNR, CDR2 FQNEAQ (reference sequence). The CDR3 has 13 amino acids. V gave up 5 bases and J gave up 5 bases, with 12 bases separating them. The CDR3 DNA sequence: TGTGCCAGCAGCCTTGTTGGGAGAACTGAAGCTTTCTTT. It translates to CASSLVGRTEAFF.

This clone was observed once. This chain uses TRBV6-2 or TRBV6-3 with TRBJ2-7, with a possible D match to TRBD2 (6 bases). V lost 0 bases, J lost 0 bases, and 12 bases lay in between. The CDR3 length is 16 residues. The germline V gene has CDR1 MNHEY and CDR2 SVGEGT. CDR3 sequence: CASSYSGRDLSYEQYF. In DNA, the CDR3 is TGTGCCAGCAGTTACTCGGGGCGGGACCTCTCCTACGAGCAGTACTTC.